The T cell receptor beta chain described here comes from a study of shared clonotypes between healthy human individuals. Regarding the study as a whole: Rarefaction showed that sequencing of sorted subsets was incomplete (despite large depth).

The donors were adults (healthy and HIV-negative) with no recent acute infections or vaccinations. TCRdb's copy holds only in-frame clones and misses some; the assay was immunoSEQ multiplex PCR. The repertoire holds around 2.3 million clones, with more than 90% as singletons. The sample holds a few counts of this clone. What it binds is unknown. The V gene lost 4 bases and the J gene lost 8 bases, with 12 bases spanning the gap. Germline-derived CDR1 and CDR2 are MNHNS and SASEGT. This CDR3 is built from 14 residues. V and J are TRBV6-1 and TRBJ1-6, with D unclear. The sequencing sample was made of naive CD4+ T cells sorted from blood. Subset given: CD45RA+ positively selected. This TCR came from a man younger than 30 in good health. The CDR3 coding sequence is TGTGCCAGCAGTGCCTACGGGAACGATTCACCCCTCCACTTT. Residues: CASSAYGNDSPLHF.